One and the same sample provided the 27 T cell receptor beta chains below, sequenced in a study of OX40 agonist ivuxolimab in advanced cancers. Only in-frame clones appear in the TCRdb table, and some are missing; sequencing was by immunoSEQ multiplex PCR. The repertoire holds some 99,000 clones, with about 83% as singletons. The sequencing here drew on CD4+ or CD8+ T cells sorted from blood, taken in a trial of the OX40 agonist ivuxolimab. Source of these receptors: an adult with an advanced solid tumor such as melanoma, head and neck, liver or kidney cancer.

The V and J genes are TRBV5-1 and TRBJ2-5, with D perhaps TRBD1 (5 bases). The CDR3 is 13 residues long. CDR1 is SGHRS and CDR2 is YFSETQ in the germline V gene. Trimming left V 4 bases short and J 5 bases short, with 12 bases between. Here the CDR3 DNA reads TGCGCCAGCAGCCTGGACCCAGGGGAGACCCAGTACTTC. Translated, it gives CASSLDPGETQYF.

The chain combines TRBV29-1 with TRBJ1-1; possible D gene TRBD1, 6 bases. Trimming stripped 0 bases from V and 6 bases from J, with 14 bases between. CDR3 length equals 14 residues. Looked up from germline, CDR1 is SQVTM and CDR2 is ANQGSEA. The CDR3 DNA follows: TGCAGCGTTGAAGAGGTCCCAGGGGTGGCTGAAGCTTTCTTT. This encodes CSVEEVPGVAEAFF.

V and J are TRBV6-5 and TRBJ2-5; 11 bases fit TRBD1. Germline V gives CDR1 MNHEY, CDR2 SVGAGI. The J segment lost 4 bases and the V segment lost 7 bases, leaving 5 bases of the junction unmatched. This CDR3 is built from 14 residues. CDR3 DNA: TGTGCCAGCACCAGGACAGGGGGCTTAGAGACCCAGTACTTC. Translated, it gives CASTRTGGLETQYF.

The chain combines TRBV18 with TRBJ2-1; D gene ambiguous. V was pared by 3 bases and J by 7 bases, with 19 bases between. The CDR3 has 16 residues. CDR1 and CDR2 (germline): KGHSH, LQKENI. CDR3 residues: CASSPQTFSTGNEQFF. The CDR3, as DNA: TGTGCCAGCTCACCGCAGACTTTTTCAACTGGGAATGAGCAGTTCTTC.

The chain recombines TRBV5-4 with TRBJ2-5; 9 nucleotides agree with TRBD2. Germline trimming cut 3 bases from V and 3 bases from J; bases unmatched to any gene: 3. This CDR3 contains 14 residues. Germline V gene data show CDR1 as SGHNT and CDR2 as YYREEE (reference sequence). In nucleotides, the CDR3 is TGTGCCAGCAGCTGGCGGGGGGGGAAAGAGACCCAGTACTTC. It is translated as CASSWRGGKETQYF.

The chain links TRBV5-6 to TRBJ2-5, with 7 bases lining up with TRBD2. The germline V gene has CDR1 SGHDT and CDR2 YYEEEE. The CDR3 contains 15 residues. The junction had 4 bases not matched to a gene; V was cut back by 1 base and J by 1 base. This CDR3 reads CASSLSGRAQETQYF. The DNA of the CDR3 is TGTGCCAGCAGCTTGAGTGGGAGGGCCCAAGAGACCCAGTACTTC.

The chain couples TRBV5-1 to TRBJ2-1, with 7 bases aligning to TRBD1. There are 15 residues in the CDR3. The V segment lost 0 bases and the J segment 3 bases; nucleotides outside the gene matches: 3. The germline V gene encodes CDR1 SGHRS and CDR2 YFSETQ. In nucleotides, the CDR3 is TGCGCCAGCAGCTTGGAGGGGGCGGACTACAATGAGCAGTTCTTC. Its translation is CASSLEGADYNEQFF.

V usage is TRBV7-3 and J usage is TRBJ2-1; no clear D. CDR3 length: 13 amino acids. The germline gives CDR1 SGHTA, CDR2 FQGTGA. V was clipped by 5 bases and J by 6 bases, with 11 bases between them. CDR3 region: CASSADHFNEQFF. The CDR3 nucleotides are TGTGCCAGCAGCGCAGACCACTTCAATGAGCAGTTCTTC.

CDR3 coding DNA: TGCAGCGTCGCCTTAGTGGGGCGCCAAGAGACCCAGTACTTC. It encodes CSVALVGRQETQYF. This chain connects TRBV29-1 to TRBJ2-5, with a possible D match to TRBD1 (5 bases). Trimming stripped 6 bases from V and 1 base from J, with 15 bases between. Per germline, CDR1 SQVTM and CDR2 ANQGSEA. This CDR3 contains 14 residues.

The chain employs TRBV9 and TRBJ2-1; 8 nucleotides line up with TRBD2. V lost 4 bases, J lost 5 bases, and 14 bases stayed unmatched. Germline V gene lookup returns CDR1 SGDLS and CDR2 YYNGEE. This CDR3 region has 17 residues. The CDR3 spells CASSPGGPFNNNNEQFF. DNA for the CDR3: TGTGCCAGCAGCCCGGGGGGGCCCTTTAACAACAACAATGAGCAGTTCTTC.

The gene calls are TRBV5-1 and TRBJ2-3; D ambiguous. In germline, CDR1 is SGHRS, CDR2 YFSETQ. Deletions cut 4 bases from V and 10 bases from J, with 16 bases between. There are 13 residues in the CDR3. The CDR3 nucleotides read TGCGCCAGCAGCATAGAGGACCTTGGGGCGCAGTATTTT. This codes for CASSIEDLGAQYF.

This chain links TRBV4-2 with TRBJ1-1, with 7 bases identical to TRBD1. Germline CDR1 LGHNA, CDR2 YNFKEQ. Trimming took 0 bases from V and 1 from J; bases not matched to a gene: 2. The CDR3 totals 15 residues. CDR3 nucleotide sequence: TGTGCCAGCAGCCAAGAAAGGGACAGGAACACTGAAGCTTTCTTT. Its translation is CASSQERDRNTEAFF.

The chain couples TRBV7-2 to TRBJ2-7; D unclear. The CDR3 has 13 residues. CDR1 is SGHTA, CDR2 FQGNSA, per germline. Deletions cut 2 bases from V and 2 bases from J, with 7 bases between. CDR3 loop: CASSLTTTYEQYF. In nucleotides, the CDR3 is TGTGCCAGCAGCTTAACGACCACCTACGAGCAGTACTTC.

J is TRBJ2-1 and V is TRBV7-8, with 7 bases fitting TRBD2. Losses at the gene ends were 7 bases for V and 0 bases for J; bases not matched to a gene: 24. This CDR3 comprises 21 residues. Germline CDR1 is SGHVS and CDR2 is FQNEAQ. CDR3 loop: CASINFRSGVVGGSSYNEQFF. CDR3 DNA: TGTGCCAGCATCAATTTTCGCTCCGGGGTAGTGGGGGGGAGCTCCTACAATGAGCAGTTCTTC.

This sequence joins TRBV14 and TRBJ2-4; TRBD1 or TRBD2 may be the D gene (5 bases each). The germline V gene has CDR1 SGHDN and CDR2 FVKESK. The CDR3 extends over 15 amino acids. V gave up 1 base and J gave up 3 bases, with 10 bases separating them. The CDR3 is CASSQGGASKNIQYF. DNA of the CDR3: TGTGCCAGCAGCCAAGGAGGGGCTAGCAAAAACATTCAGTACTTC.

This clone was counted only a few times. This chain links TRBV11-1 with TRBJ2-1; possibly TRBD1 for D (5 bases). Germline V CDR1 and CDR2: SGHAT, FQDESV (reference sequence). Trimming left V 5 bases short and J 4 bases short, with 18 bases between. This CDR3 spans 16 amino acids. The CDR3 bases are TGTGCCAGCAGCCAACCAGGGCTCCCCTCTTACAATGAGCAGTTCTTC. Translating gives CASSQPGLPSYNEQFF.

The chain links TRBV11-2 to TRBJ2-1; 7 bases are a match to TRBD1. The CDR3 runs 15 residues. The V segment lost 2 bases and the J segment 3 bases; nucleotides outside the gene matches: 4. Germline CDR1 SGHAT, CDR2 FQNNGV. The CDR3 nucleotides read TGTGCCAGCAGCTTATTACAGGGGATCTACAATGAGCAGTTCTTC. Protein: CASSLLQGIYNEQFF.

The DNA for the CDR3 is TGTGCCAGCTCACCAGTGACAGCGAACACTGAAGCTTTCTTT. The encoded protein is CASSPVTANTEAFF. The chain joins TRBV18 to TRBJ1-1; perhaps TRBD1 as D (5 bases). The V gene lost 2 bases and the J gene lost 1 base, with 8 bases spanning the gap. This CDR3 is built from 14 residues. The germline gives CDR1 KGHSH, CDR2 LQKENI. The entire variable domain, with the rest obtained from reference TRBV18 and TRBJ1-1, is as follows: NAGVMQNPRHLVRRRGQEARLRCSPMKGHSHVYWYRQLPEEGLKFMVYLQKENIIDESGMPKERFSAEFPKEGPSILRIQQVVRGDSAAYFCASSPVTANTEAFFGQGTRLTVV.

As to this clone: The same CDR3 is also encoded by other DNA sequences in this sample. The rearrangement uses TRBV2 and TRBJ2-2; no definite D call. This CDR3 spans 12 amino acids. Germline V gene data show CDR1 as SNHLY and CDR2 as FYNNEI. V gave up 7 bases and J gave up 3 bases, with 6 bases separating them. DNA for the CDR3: TGTGCCAGCAACCCGCACACCGGGGAGCTGTTTTTT. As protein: CASNPHTGELFF.

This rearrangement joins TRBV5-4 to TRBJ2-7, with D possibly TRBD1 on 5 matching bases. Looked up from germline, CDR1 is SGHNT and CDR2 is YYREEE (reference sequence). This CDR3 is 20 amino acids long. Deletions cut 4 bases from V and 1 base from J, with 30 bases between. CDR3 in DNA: TGTGCCAGCAGCCCCGCCCGGGCAGGGCTTTTGGGTTCTGTATCCTACGAGCAGTACTTC. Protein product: CASSPARAGLLGSVSYEQYF.

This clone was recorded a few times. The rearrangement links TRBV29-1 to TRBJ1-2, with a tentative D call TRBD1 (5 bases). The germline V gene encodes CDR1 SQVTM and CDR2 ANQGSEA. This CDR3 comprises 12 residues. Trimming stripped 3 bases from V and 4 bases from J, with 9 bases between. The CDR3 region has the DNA TGCAGCGTTGAGCAGGGATCCTATGGCTACACCTTC. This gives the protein CSVEQGSYGYTF.

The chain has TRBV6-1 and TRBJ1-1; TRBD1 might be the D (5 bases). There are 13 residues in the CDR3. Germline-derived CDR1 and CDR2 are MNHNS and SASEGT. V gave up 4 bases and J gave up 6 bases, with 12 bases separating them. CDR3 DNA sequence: TGTGCCAGCAGTGTAGGCAGGGCGTCTGAAGCTTTCTTT. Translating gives CASSVGRASEAFF.

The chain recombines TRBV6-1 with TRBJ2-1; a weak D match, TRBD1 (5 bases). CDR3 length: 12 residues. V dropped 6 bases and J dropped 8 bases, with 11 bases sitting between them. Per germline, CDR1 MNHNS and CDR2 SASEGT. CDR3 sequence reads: CASRADSDEQFF. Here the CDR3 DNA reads TGTGCCAGCAGAGCCGACAGTGATGAGCAGTTCTTC.

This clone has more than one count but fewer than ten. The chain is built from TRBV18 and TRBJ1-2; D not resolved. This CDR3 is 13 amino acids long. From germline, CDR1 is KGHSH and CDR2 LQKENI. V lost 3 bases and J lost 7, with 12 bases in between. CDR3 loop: CASSPSEEGGYTF. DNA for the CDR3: TGTGCCAGCTCACCTAGCGAGGAAGGTGGCTACACCTTC.

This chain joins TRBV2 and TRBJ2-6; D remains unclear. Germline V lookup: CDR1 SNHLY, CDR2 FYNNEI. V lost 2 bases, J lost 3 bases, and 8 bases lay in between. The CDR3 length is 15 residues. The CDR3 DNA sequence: TGTGCCAGCAGTGAACTAGTAGGTGGGGCCAACGTCCTGACTTTC. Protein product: CASSELVGGANVLTF.

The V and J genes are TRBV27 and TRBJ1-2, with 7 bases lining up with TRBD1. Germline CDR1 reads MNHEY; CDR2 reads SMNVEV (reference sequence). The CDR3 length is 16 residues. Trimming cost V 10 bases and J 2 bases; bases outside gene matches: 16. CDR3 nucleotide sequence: TGTGCCACCCTAAGGTCTGGGACAGCTAAAAACTATGGCTACACCTTC. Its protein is CATLRSGTAKNYGYTF.

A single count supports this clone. CDR3 region: CASSPGGEDWYGYTF. The CDR3 DNA sequence: TGTGCCAGCAGTCCCGGGGGCGAGGATTGGTATGGCTACACCTTC. The chain has TRBV28 and TRBJ1-2; tentatively, D is TRBD1 (6 bases). The CDR3 is 15 amino acids. The ends were cut back, 5 bases at V and 5 bases at J, with 18 bases in the middle. From germline, CDR1 is MDHEN and CDR2 SYDVKM.